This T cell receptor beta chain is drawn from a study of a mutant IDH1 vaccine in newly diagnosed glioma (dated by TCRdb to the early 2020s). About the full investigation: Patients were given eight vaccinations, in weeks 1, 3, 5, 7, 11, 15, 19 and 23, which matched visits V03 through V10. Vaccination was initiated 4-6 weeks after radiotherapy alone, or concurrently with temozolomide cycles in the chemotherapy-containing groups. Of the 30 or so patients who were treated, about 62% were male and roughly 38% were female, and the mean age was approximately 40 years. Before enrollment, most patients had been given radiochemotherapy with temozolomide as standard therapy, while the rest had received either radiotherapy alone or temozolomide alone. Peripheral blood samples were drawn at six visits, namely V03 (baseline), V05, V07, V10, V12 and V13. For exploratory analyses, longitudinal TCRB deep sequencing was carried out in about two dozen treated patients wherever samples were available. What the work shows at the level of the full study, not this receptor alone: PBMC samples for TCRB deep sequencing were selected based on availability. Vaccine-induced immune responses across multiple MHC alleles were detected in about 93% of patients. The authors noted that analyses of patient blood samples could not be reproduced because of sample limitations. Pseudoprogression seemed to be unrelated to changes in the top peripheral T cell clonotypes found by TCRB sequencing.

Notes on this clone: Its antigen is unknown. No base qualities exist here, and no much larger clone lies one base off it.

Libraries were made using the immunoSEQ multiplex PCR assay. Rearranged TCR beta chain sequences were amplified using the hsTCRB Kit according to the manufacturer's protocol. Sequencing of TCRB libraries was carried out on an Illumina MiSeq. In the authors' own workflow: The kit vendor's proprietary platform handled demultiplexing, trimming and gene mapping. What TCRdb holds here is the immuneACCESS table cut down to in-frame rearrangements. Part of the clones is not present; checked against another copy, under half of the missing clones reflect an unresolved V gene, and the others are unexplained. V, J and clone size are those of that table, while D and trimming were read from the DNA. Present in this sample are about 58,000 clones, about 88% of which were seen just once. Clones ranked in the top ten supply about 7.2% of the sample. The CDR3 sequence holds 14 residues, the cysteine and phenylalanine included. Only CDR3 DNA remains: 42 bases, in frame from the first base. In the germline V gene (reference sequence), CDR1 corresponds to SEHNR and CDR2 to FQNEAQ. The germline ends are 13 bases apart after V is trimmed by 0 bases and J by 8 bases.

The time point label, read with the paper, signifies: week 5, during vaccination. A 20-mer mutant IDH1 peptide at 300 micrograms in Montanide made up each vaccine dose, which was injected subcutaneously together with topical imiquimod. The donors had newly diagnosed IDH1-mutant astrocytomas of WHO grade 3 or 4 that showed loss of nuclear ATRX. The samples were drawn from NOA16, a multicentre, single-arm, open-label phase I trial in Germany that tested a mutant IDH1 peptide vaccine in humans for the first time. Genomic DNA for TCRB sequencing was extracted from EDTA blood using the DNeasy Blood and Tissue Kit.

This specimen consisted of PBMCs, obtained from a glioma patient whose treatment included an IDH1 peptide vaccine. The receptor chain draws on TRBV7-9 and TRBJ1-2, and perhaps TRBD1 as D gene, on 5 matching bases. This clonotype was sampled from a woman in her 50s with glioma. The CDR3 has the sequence CASSLASGNRGYTF. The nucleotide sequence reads TGTGCCAGCAGCTTAGCATCAGGGAACAGGGGCTACACCTTC.